A selection of T cell receptor beta chains follows, all from one sample in a study of cytomegalovirus exposure and HLA in healthy donors. This table comes from immunoSEQ multiplex PCR, and its TCRdb copy is limited to in-frame clones, with some not included. The table shows roughly 200,000 clones, with about four fifths occurring only once. Sequencing input: PBMCs. The receptors shown here come from a female donor in good health and CMV-seronegative. The CDR3 runs from the conserved cysteine through the conserved F or W. The order of the fields is clone size, V gene, D gene, J gene, CDR3 protein, CDR3 DNA. A D gene is named only where the DNA matches it firmly. Not every row has a clone size; where given, it reads once, few, many or a size class.

NA	TRBV9	NA	TRBJ2-7	CASSVAGTATAYEQYF	TGTGCCAGCAGCGTAGCGGGAACTGCCACAGCCTACGAGCAGTACTTC
NA	TRBV6-5	TRBD2	TRBJ2-7	CASSYLGQGGGEQYF	TGTGCCAGCAGTTACTTGGGGCAGGGCGGGGGCGAGCAGTACTTC
few	TRBV14	NA	TRBJ1-5	CASSQVSWTFGSDDNQPQHF	TGTGCCAGCAGCCAAGTGTCTTGGACATTCGGGTCGGACGACAATCAGCCCCAGCATTTT
few	TRBV2	NA	TRBJ1-2	CARSILTGPNGYTF	TGTGCCAGGTCTATCCTGACAGGCCCAAACGGCTACACCTTC
NA	TRBV5-1	TRBD1	TRBJ2-7	CASSLGGQGYEQYF	TGCGCCAGCAGCCTGGGGGGACAGGGGTACGAGCAGTACTTC
NA	TRBV2	NA	TRBJ2-3	CASSPLAADTQYF	TGTGCCAGCAGTCCCCTAGCCGCAGATACGCAGTATTTT
NA	TRBV27	TRBD1	TRBJ2-2	CASSLEGALWTGELFF	TGTGCCAGCAGTTTAGAGGGGGCGTTGTGGACCGGGGAGCTGTTTTTT
NA	TRBV7-9	TRBD1	TRBJ2-5	CASSLGLTGTGSSQETQYF	TGTGCCAGCAGCTTAGGTTTAACAGGGACAGGCAGCTCTCAAGAGACCCAGTACTTC
NA	TRBV5-1	NA	TRBJ2-5	CASSLPGQETQYF	TGCGCCAGCAGCTTGCCGGGGCAAGAGACCCAGTACTTC
NA	TRBV5-4	TRBD1	TRBJ2-1	CASSSPGDSSYNEQFF	TGTGCCAGCAGCAGCCCCGGGGACAGCTCTTACAATGAGCAGTTCTTC
NA	TRBV9	NA	TRBJ2-2	CASSVGSGVNTGELFF	TGTGCCAGCAGCGTAGGTTCGGGGGTGAACACCGGGGAGCTGTTTTTT
NA	TRBV7-9	TRBD1	TRBJ2-1	CASSLGRGRDEQFF	TGTGCCAGCAGCTTAGGCAGGGGGCGGGATGAGCAGTTCTTC
NA	TRBV5-8	NA	TRBJ1-1	CASSGAQGFTEAFF	TGTGCCAGCAGCGGGGCTCAGGGGTTCACTGAAGCTTTCTTT
NA	TRBV7-9	TRBD2	TRBJ2-1	CASSITSGRAGEQFF	TGTGCCAGCAGCATAACTAGCGGGAGGGCCGGTGAGCAGTTCTTC
NA	TRBV9	TRBD2	TRBJ2-2	CASSVTGGPTGELFF	TGTGCCAGCAGCGTAACGGGAGGGCCGACCGGGGAGCTGTTTTTT
NA	TRBV19	NA	TRBJ1-2	CARRPQGGYTF	TGTGCCAGAAGACCTCAGGGAGGCTACACCTTC
NA	TRBV15	NA	TRBJ1-2	CATSISGARFGYTF	TGTGCCACCAGCATCTCAGGGGCGCGGTTCGGCTACACCTTC
NA	TRBV6-4	TRBD2	TRBJ2-1	CASSDGTSSLHEQFF	TGTGCCAGCAGTGATGGGACTAGCTCTCTGCATGAGCAGTTCTTC
NA	TRBV11-3	NA	TRBJ2-3	CASSSSAGGVADTQYF	TGTGCCAGCAGCTCCTCGGCCGGCGGGGTCGCAGATACGCAGTATTTT
few	TRBV6-5	NA	TRBJ1-1	CASRPTGTTNTEAFF	TGTGCCAGCAGACCGACCGGGACAACGAACACTGAAGCTTTCTTT
NA	TRBV6-1	NA	TRBJ1-5	CASSEIGHLSNQPQHF	TGTGCCAGCAGTGAGATCGGTCATTTGAGCAATCAGCCCCAGCATTTT
NA	TRBV9	TRBD1	TRBJ2-5	CASSVVAGGQWETQYF	TGTGCCAGCAGCGTAGTGGCAGGGGGTCAGTGGGAGACCCAGTACTTC
NA	TRBV18	TRBD2	TRBJ2-3	CASSSQNKAGVWVSTDTQYF	TGTGCCAGCTCATCACAGAATAAAGCGGGAGTTTGGGTTTCTACAGATACGCAGTATTTT
NA	TRBV5-1	TRBD2	TRBJ2-7	CASSPGGGSWEYEQYF	TGCGCCAGCAGCCCGGGAGGGGGAAGTTGGGAATACGAGCAGTACTTC
NA	TRBV19	TRBD2	TRBJ2-2	CASGGSLNTGELFF	TGTGCCAGTGGCGGGAGCTTGAACACCGGGGAGCTGTTTTTT
NA	TRBV7-9	NA	TRBJ1-5	CASSPDRNQPQHF	TGTGCCAGCAGCCCCGACAGAAATCAGCCCCAGCATTTT
NA	TRBV29-1	TRBD1	TRBJ1-2	CSVEAHGTGEQNYGYTF	TGCAGCGTTGAAGCCCACGGGACAGGGGAGCAAAACTATGGCTACACCTTC
few	TRBV2	TRBD1	TRBJ2-7	CASSADRPHPEQYF	TGTGCCAGCAGTGCGGACAGGCCTCATCCCGAGCAGTACTTC
NA	TRBV5-1	TRBD2	TRBJ2-1	CASSPSPSGGYNEQFF	TGCGCCAGCAGCCCCAGCCCCAGCGGGGGCTACAATGAGCAGTTCTTC
NA	TRBV27	NA	TRBJ1-2	CASSFNRFNYGYTF	TGTGCCAGCAGTTTTAACAGATTTAACTATGGCTACACCTTC
NA	TRBV7-9	NA	TRBJ1-1	CASSPPGGASTEAFF	TGTGCCAGCAGCCCCCCGGGAGGGGCCAGCACTGAAGCTTTCTTT
NA	TRBV5-1	TRBD2	TRBJ2-5	CASRSLIAGSETQYF	TGCGCCAGCAGGTCGTTGATAGCGGGGTCAGAGACCCAGTACTTC
NA	TRBV6-5	TRBD2	TRBJ2-1	CASSYWTSGNNEQFF	TGTGCCAGCAGTTACTGGACTAGCGGAAACAATGAGCAGTTCTTC
NA	TRBV7-3	NA	TRBJ2-7	CARGASSKAEQYF	TGTGCCAGAGGAGCTAGTTCTAAGGCCGAGCAGTACTTC
NA	TRBV19	NA	TRBJ2-7	CASSIGSGPYEQYF	TGTGCCAGTAGTATCGGTAGCGGTCCCTACGAGCAGTACTTC
NA	TRBV18	NA	TRBJ2-7	CASSPRDTSYEQYF	TGTGCCAGCTCACCCCGGGACACTTCCTACGAGCAGTACTTC
NA	TRBV7-9	NA	TRBJ2-7	CSSSLSSNSIYEQYF	TGTTCCAGCAGCTTAAGCTCCAACAGTATATACGAGCAGTACTTC